This TCR beta chain was profiled in a study of CD4 T cells in relation to SARS-CoV-2 and coronaviruses. Across the study: ViraFEST: approximately nine-day antigen culture of PBMCs, then TCR beta CDR3 sequencing.

Data came from immunoSEQ multiplex PCR; TCRdb stores just in-frame clones and leaves some out. The sample carries approximately 30,000 clones, 70% to 80% recorded once. Remarks on this clone: The antigen remains unidentified.

The unexposed donors gave CD4+ T cells in about 2011-2018, prior to COVID-19. The cells were cultured for 10 days before CD4+ T cells were isolated. As cell numbers allowed, unexposed-donor CD4+ T cells faced SARS-CoV-2 S/N and four cold-coronavirus spikes. In germline, CDR1 is SGHTA, CDR2 FQGNSA. The junction had 7 bases not matched to a gene; V was cut back by 4 bases and J by 5 bases. The CDR3 length is 15 residues. The sample taken for sequencing was CD4+ T cells from PBMCs, cultured in vitro. The clonotype comes from a human donor in good health. This chain uses TRBV7-2 with TRBJ2-3, with TRBD2 matching 9 bases. DNA of the CDR3: TGTGCCAGCAGCTCAGTAGCGGGAGTGGGAGATACGCAGTATTTT. This sequence encodes CASSSVAGVGDTQYF.